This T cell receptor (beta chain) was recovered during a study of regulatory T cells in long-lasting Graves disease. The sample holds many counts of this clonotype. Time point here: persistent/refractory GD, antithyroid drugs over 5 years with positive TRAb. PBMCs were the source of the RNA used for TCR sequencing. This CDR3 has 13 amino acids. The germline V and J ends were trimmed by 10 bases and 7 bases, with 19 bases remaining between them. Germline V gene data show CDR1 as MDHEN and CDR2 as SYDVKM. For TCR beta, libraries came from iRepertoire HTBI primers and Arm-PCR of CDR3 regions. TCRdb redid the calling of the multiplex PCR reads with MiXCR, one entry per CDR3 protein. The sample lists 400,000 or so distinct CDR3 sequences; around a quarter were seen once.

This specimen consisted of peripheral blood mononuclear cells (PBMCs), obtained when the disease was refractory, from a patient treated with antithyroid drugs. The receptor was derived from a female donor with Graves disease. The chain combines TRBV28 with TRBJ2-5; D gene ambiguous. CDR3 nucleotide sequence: TGTGCCACCACCGGGCTACCCGGTGGGACCCAGTACTTC. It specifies CATTGLPGGTQYF.